These 26 T cell receptor beta chains came from one sample sequenced in a study of T-cell reconstitution after alpha-beta-depleted transplantation in children. Unique molecular identifiers featured in how the TCRbeta library was prepared. TCRdb processed the PCR reads anew with MiXCR; each CDR3 protein has one entry. The sample consists of 250,000 to 300,000 distinct CDR3 sequences, about 9.4% of them appearing once. The sequenced sample was PBMCs, obtained before TCRalphabeta/CD19-depleted stem cell transplant. The receptors were gathered from a boy in the first two years of life with acute myeloid leukemia, due to receive a stem cell transplant.

In its sample, this clonotype was seen many times. J is TRBJ2-2 and V is TRBV7-8; 10 bases map to TRBD1. V lost 5 bases to trimming and J lost 4 bases; unmatched junction nucleotides: 4. This CDR3 spans 15 amino acids. The germline CDR1 and CDR2 sequences are SGHVS and FQNEAQ. This CDR3 is CASSPRDRGTGELFF. DNA of the CDR3: TGTGCCAGCAGCCCGAGGGACAGGGGCACCGGGGAGCTGTTTTTT.

This clonotype has at least ten counts. The chain combines TRBV13 with TRBJ2-4, with 10 bases lining up with TRBD1. CDR3 length equals 17 residues. The trim removed 5 bases at V and 0 bases at J, leaving 7 bases unmatched. Germline CDR1 PRHDT, CDR2 FYEKMQ (reference sequence). CDR3 region: CASSPGTGVLAKNIQYF. For the CDR3, the DNA is TGTGCCAGCAGCCCCGGGACAGGGGTTCTAGCCAAAAACATTCAGTACTTC.

V is TRBV6-5 and J is TRBJ1-2; D call uncertain. This CDR3 comprises 15 residues. V was cut by 0 bases and J by 6 bases, with 14 bases left in between. Germline-derived CDR1 and CDR2 are MNHEY and SVGAGI. The CDR3 DNA follows: TGTGCCAGCAGTTACTCTTGGTTGGGCGCACATGGCTACACCTTC. Its translation is CASSYSWLGAHGYTF.

This clonotype was recorded at least ten times. The rearrangement links TRBV5-1 to TRBJ2-1, with D possibly being TRBD2 (5 bases). Trimming removed 4 bases from V and 0 bases from J, with 11 bases in between. The CDR3 extends over 15 amino acids. Per the germline V gene, CDR1 is SGHRS and CDR2 is YFSETQ. Here the CDR3 DNA reads TGCGCCAGCAGCCCGGAGGACCCCTCCTACAATGAGCAGTTCTTC. It specifies CASSPEDPSYNEQFF.

A word on this clonotype: It may be a read error: a sequence one base away is much more abundant. The chain links TRBV6-2 or TRBV6-3 to TRBJ2-3; 9 bases are shared with TRBD2. V shed 4 bases and J 3 bases; nucleotides not matched to a gene: 14. The CDR3 is made up of 18 amino acids. The V gene's germline CDR1 is MNHEY and CDR2 SVGEGT. CDR3 bases: TGTGCCAGCAGTTCGCCGTTCACTAGCGGGTGTAGGACAGATACGCAGTATTTT. As protein: CASSSPFTSGCRTDTQYF.

The V call is TRBV19, the J call TRBJ2-5; D is tentatively TRBD1 or TRBD2 (5 bases each). Germline CDR1 LNHDA, CDR2 SQIVND (reference sequence). This CDR3 has 15 residues. V dropped 3 bases and J dropped 7 bases, with 18 bases sitting between them. The CDR3 loop reads CASSILASGTATQYF. DNA of the CDR3: TGTGCCAGTAGTATCTTGGCCAGTGGGACGGCGACCCAGTACTTC.

This clonotype was seen ten or more times. V is TRBV4-2 and J is TRBJ2-5; 11 bases agree with TRBD2. The V gene end was trimmed by 5 bases and the J gene end by 3 bases; junction bases not matched to a gene: 2. Germline CDR1 reads LGHNA; CDR2 reads YNFKEQ. The CDR3 covers 14 residues. The CDR3 loop reads CASSWGLAEETQYF. CDR3 DNA sequence: TGTGCCAGCAGCTGGGGACTAGCGGAAGAGACCCAGTACTTC.

This clonotype was counted ten times or more. This chain joins TRBV7-9 and TRBJ2-6; 7 bases map to TRBD1. V shed 5 bases and J 0 bases; nucleotides not matched to a gene: 7. The CDR3 runs to 17 residues. CDR1 and CDR2 (germline): SEHNR, FQNEAQ (reference sequence). CDR3 nucleotide sequence: TGTGCCAGCAGCCCCCGGGGACAGTTCTCTGGGGCCAACGTCCTGACTTTC. It specifies CASSPRGQFSGANVLTF.

This clonotype has a count of ten or more. V usage is TRBV29-1 and J usage is TRBJ2-5, with TRBD2 matching 7 bases. Germline lookup yields CDR1 SQVTM and CDR2 ANQGSEA. Trimming took 4 bases from V and 2 from J; bases not matched to a gene: 10. The CDR3 length is 15 residues. The CDR3 loop reads CSVGPIWGGQETQYF. The CDR3 region has the DNA TGCAGCGTTGGACCTATATGGGGGGGGCAAGAGACCCAGTACTTC. Full variable domain (rest looked up from reference TRBV29-1 and TRBJ2-5): SAVISQKPSRDICQRGTSLTIQCQVDSQVTMMFWYRQQPGQSLTLIATANQGSEATYESGFVIDKFPISRPNLTFSTLTVSNMSPEDSSIYLCSVGPIWGGQETQYFGPGTRLLVL.

This clonotype was recorded at least ten times. The rearrangement joins TRBV21-1 to TRBJ1-1; the table names TRBD1, a call not compared with the DNA. TRBV21-1 is a pseudogene locus. The CDR3 length is 13 residues. The CDR3 coding sequence is TGTGCCAGCACCATAGAACAGGTGCCTGAAGCTTTCTTT. Protein sequence: CASTIEQVPEAFF.

This clonotype was seen a few times. The V call is TRBV2, the J call TRBJ2-1; TRBD2 agrees at 9 bases. Germline loops: CDR1 SNHLY, CDR2 FYNNEI. There are 15 residues in the CDR3. J lost 7 bases, V lost 4 bases, and 8 bases had no gene match. Written as DNA, the CDR3 is TGTGCCAGCAGTGGGAATAGCGGGAGAAAAAATGAGCAGTTCTTC. This gives the protein CASSGNSGRKNEQFF. The complete variable domain, with remaining parts taken from reference TRBV2 and TRBJ2-1, reads EPEVTQTPSHQVTQMGQEVILRCVPISNHLYFYWYRQILGQKVEFLVSFYNNEISEKSEIFDDQFSVERPDGSNFTLKIRSTKLEDSAMYFCASSGNSGRKNEQFFGPGTRLTVL.

This clonotype occurred many times. The V and J genes are TRBV7-8 and TRBJ1-2; possible D gene TRBD1, 5 bases. CDR3 size: 15 residues. The germline gives CDR1 SGHVS, CDR2 FQNEAQ. CDR3 loop: CATRGLTYHLPPYTF. In DNA, the CDR3 is TGTGCTACTAGGGGCCTTACTTATCATCTCCCTCCCTACACCTTC.

There are many counts of this clonotype. The chain combines TRBV18 with TRBJ2-7, with unresolved D. The ends were cut back, 6 bases at V and 7 bases at J, with 13 bases in the middle. Germline values: CDR1 KGHSH, CDR2 LQKENI. This CDR3 is 12 amino acids long. CDR3 in amino acids: CASSSGVGEQYF. The CDR3 nucleotides are TGTGCCAGCTCGTCAGGTGTGGGGGAGCAGTACTTC. The variable domain in full, with the rest retrieved from reference TRBV18 and TRBJ2-7, is NAGVMQNPRHLVRRRGQEARLRCSPMKGHSHVYWYRQLPEEGLKFMVYLQKENIIDESGMPKERFSAEFPKEGPSILRIQQVVRGDSAAYFCASSSGVGEQYFGPGTRLTVT.

This clonotype was observed many times. V is TRBV29-1 and J is TRBJ2-4; no clear D. Germline assignment: CDR1 SQVTM and CDR2 ANQGSEA. The CDR3 consists of 12 residues. V lost 3 bases and J lost 5, with 8 bases in between. CDR3 nucleotides: TGCAGCGTTGAGGGTTCCGAAAACATTCAGTACTTC. This sequence encodes CSVEGSENIQYF.

A note on this clonotype: A much bigger clone sits one base away, suggesting this may be a read error. The V call is TRBV29-1, the J call TRBJ2-5; TRBD1 might be the D (6 bases). Germline loops: CDR1 SQVTM, CDR2 ANQGSEA. The V end was cut by 6 bases, the J end by 1 base, with 9 bases between. The CDR3 extends over 12 amino acids. CDR3 in amino acids: CSVGHGQETQYF. Here the CDR3 DNA reads TGCAGCGTGGGACATGGCCAAGAGACCCAGTACTTC. The full variable domain, its missing parts supplied by reference TRBV29-1 and TRBJ2-5, is SAVISQKPSRDICQRGTSLTIQCQVDSQVTMMFWYRQQPGQSLTLIATANQGSEATYESGFVIDKFPISRPNLTFSTLTVSNMSPEDSSIYLCSVGHGQETQYFGPGTRLLVL.

This clonotype was picked up many times. The chain couples TRBV24-1 to TRBJ1-2, with D possibly matching TRBD1 (5 bases). The CDR3 covers 14 residues. Trimming cost V 6 bases and J 9 bases, with 19 bases left between them. Germline lookup yields CDR1 KGHDR and CDR2 SFDVKD. The CDR3 region is CATSFDGREGSYTF. CDR3 in DNA: TGTGCCACCAGTTTTGATGGTCGGGAGGGGAGCTACACCTTC.

This clonotype occurred many times. The chain links TRBV29-1 to TRBJ1-1; tentatively, D is TRBD1 (6 bases). The germline V and J ends were trimmed by 6 bases and 0 bases, with 14 bases remaining between them. CDR3 size: 14 residues. Germline CDR1 is SQVTM and CDR2 is ANQGSEA. This CDR3 is CSVADSFMNTEAFF. DNA of the CDR3: TGCAGCGTGGCGGACAGCTTCATGAACACTGAAGCTTTCTTT.

This clonotype occurred many times. The chain carries TRBV9 and TRBJ1-2, with 9 bases aligning to TRBD1. The CDR3 has 15 residues. Per germline, CDR1 SGDLS and CDR2 YYNGEE. The J segment lost 2 bases and the V segment lost 4 bases, leaving 6 bases of the junction unmatched. The CDR3: CASSSSGQGNYGYTF. The CDR3 DNA sequence: TGTGCCAGCAGCAGCTCGGGACAGGGAAACTATGGCTACACCTTC. The full variable domain, in which reference TRBV9 and TRBJ1-2 provide the parts outside the CDR3, is DSGVTQTPKHLITATGQRVTLRCSPRSGDLSVYWYQQSLDQGLQFLIQYYNGEERAKGNILERFSAQQFPDLHSELNLSSLELGDSALYFCASSSSGQGNYGYTFGSGTRLTVV.

This clonotype was seen at least ten times. V and J are TRBV25-1 and TRBJ2-7, with a tentative D call TRBD1 (5 bases). From germline, CDR1 is MGHDK and CDR2 SYGVNS. This CDR3 is 13 amino acids long. The germline V and J ends were trimmed by 2 bases and 2 bases, with 7 bases remaining between them. CDR3: CASSETGPYEQYF. The CDR3, as DNA: TGTGCCAGCAGTGAAACAGGCCCCTACGAGCAGTACTTC.

This clonotype has at least ten counts. This chain joins TRBV6-5 and TRBJ2-5, with a possible D match to TRBD1 (6 bases). The CDR3 has 15 amino acids. From germline, CDR1 is MNHEY and CDR2 SVGAGI. Trimming took 0 bases from V and 3 from J, leaving 11 bases between them. CDR3 loop: CASSYSDSEEETQYF. For the CDR3, the DNA is TGTGCCAGCAGTTACTCGGACAGCGAGGAAGAGACCCAGTACTTC.

This clonotype has a handful of counts. The V gene is TRBV3-1, the J gene TRBJ2-1; 12 bases are a match to TRBD2. The V gene's germline CDR1 is LGHDT and CDR2 YNNKEL (reference sequence). This CDR3 region has 16 residues. J was trimmed by 7 bases and V by 2 bases; bases with no gene match: 6. The CDR3 sequence: CASSQSTSGGVNEQFF. The DNA of the CDR3 is TGTGCCAGCAGCCAATCGACTAGCGGGGGTGTGAATGAGCAGTTCTTC.

There are a few counts of this clonotype. For the CDR3, the DNA is TGTGCCAGCTCACCACCGGCAACAGGGGGCAATCAGCCCCAGCATTTT. This gives the protein CASSPPATGGNQPQHF. The chain carries TRBV18 and TRBJ1-5; 7 nucleotides line up with TRBD1. CDR1 and CDR2 (germline): KGHSH, LQKENI. The CDR3 consists of 16 residues. J gave up 2 bases and V 0 bases, and 4 bases lay outside the gene matches.

This clonotype has ten or more counts. The V gene is TRBV6-5, the J gene TRBJ1-4; possible D gene TRBD1, 5 bases. The CDR3 extends over 16 amino acids. The germline CDR1 and CDR2 sequences are MNHEY and SVGAGI. Trimming left V 2 bases short and J 0 bases short, with 10 bases between. CDR3 in DNA: TGTGCCAGCAGTTACGGGACTCCTACAACTAATGAAAAACTGTTTTTT. Translated: CASSYGTPTTNEKLFF.

Many counts were recorded for this clonotype. The chain is built from TRBV19 and TRBJ1-5; no clear D. Germline CDR1 and CDR2: LNHDA and SQIVND (reference sequence). Trimming cost V 1 base and J 3 bases, with 7 bases left between them. CDR3 size: 14 residues. In nucleotides, the CDR3 is TGTGCCAGTAGTATAGTCGGAAACAATCAGCCCCAGCATTTT. Residues: CASSIVGNNQPQHF.

As to this clonotype: At one end, the junction sequence differs from germline, possibly due to a read error. The chain uses TRBV3-1 and TRBJ2-7; 13 positions match TRBD2. The length of the CDR3 is 15 residues. Germline V CDR1 and CDR2: LGHDT, YNNKEL (reference sequence). CDR3: CASTQGLAGAYEQYF. In DNA, the CDR3 is TGTGCCAGCACCCAAGGACTAGCGGGGGCCTACGAGCAGTACTTC.

This clonotype was counted at least ten times. This CDR3 is CASSLMPTQKNIQYF. The DNA for the CDR3 is TGTGCCAGCAGTTTAATGCCTACTCAGAAAAACATTCAGTACTTC. The V and J genes are TRBV12-3 or TRBV12-4 and TRBJ2-4; D is uncertain. V dropped 2 bases and J dropped 4 bases, with 12 bases sitting between them. The CDR3 runs to 15 residues.